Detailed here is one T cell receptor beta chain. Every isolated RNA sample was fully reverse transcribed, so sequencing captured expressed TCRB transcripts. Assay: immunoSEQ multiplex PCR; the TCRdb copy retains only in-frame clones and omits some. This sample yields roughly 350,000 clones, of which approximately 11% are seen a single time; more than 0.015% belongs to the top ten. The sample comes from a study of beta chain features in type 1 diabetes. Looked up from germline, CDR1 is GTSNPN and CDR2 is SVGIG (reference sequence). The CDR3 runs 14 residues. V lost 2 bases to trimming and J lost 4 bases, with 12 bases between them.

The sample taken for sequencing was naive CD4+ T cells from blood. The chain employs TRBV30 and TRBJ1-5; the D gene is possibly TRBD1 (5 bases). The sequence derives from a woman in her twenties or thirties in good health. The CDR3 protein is CAWSKGSSNQPQHF. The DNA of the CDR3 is TGTGCCTGGAGTAAGGGGTCGTCTAATCAGCCCCAGCATTTT. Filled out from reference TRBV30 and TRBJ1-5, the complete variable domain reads SQTIHQWPATLVQPVGSPLSLECTVEGTSNPNLYWYRQAAGRGLQLLFYSVGIGQISSEVPQNLSASRPQDRQFILSSKKLLLSDSGFYLCAWSKGSSNQPQHFGDGTRLSIL.